This T cell receptor (beta chain) was observed in a study of blood T cell repertoires in COVID-19. Germline V gene data show CDR1 as SGHTA and CDR2 as FQGNSA. Deletions cut 3 bases from V and 0 bases from J, with 12 bases between. The CDR3 loop spans 15 amino acids. Generated by immunoSEQ multiplex PCR, the TCRdb table keeps only in-frame clones and is missing some. The sample includes about 110,000 clones, around 85% seen only once; the top ten take about 13%. The chain couples TRBV7-2 to TRBJ2-7, with D unclear. This clonotype was sampled from a human donor in a cohort sampled during active COVID-19. The sequencing input was peripheral blood. CDR3 nucleotide sequence: TGTGCCAGCAGCTTGAGCATTCAATTCTCCTACGAGCAGTACTTC. It is translated as CASSLSIQFSYEQYF.